The T cell receptor beta chain described here comes from a study of T cell changes during pregnancy in multiple sclerosis. Using immunoSEQ multiplex PCR, the repertoire was profiled, and TCRdb retains in-frame clones only, with some absent. Of fewer than 80,000 clones listed, 94% were seen once; the top ten hold more than 0.12%. Sequenced here: CD4+ T cells from peripheral blood mononuclear cells, sampled after pregnancy. The sequence was obtained from a female donor with multiple sclerosis, enrolled in a pregnancy study.

CDR3 sequence reads: CASSSSGLAAAEQYF. For the CDR3, the DNA is TGTGCCAGCAGTTCCTCCGGACTAGCGGCGGCGGAGCAGTACTTC. The chain joins TRBV6-5 to TRBJ2-7, with 10 bases that match TRBD2. Trimming removed 4 bases from V and 7 bases from J; junction bases left unmatched: 10. This CDR3 region has 15 residues. The germline gives CDR1 MNHEY, CDR2 SVGAGI.